This record covers a single TCR beta chain. Its matching antigen is unknown. These data come from a study of shared clonotypes between healthy human individuals. About the study: In total, the donors were two women and a few men aged 18 to 49. CD4 naive and CD4 memory each took three plates per donor, while CD8 naive took two and CD8 memory one.

Findings and limits, study-wide: Among non-shared clonotypes, generation probabilities were lower than among those shared by all four donors.

Germline CDR1 SGHDT, CDR2 YYEEEE. The V and J ends lost 6 bases and 1 base respectively, with 8 bases between them. The CDR3 totals 14 residues. Repertoires were generated with immunoSEQ multiplex PCR, while TCRdb's copy carries only in-frame clones and drops some. Here the sample spans about 2.4 million clones, 90% to 95% being singletons. This TCR was recovered from a man aged 18 to 30 in good health. Some clones in this sample may be carry-over from other donors' samples. V usage is TRBV5-6 and J usage is TRBJ2-6; no firm D call. Sequenced input: naive CD4+ T cells from PBMCs. Specified subset: CD45RA+ positively selected. This CDR3 is CASTHDSGANVLTF. CDR3 DNA: TGTGCCAGCACCCATGATTCTGGGGCCAACGTCCTGACTTTC.